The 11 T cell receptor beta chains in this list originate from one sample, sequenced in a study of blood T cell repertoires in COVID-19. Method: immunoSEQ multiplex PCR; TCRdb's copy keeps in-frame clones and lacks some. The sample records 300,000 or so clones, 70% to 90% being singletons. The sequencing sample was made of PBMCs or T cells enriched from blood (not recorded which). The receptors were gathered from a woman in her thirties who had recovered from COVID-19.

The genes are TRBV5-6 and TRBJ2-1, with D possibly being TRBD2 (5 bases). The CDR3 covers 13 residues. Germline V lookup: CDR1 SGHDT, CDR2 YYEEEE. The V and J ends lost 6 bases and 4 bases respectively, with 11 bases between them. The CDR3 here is CASNSGSYNEQFF. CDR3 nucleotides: TGTGCCAGCAACTCGGGGTCGTACAATGAGCAGTTCTTC.

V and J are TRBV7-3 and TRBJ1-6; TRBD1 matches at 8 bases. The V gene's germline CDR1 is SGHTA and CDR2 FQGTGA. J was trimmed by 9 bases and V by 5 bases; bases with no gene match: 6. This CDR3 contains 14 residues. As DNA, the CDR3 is TGTGCCAGCAGCCTAGGACAGGGAATTTCACCCCTCCACTTT. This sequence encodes CASSLGQGISPLHF. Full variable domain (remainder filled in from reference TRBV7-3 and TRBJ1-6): GAGVSQTPSNKVTEKGKYVELRCDPISGHTALYWYRQSLGQGPEFLIYFQGTGAADDSGLPNDRFFAVRPEGSVSTLKIQRTERGDSAVYLCASSLGQGISPLHFGNGTRLTVT.

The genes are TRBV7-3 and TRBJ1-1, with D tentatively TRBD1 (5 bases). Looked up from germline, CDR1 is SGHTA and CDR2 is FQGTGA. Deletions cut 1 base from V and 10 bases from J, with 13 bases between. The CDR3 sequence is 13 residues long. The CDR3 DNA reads TGTGCCAGCAGCTTAATGCCCCTTGGGGCAGCTTTCTTT. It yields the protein CASSLMPLGAAFF.

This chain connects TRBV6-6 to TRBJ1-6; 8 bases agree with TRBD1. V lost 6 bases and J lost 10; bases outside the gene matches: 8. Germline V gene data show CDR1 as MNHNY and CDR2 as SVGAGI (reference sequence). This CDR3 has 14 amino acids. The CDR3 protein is CASRDGQGRSPLHF. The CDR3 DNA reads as TGTGCCAGCAGAGACGGACAGGGCCGATCACCCCTCCACTTT.

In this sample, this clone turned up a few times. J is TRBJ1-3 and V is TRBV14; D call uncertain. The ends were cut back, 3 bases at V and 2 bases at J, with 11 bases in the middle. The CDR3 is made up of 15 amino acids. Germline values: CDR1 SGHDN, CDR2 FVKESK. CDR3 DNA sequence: TGTGCCAGCAGCCACCTCCGGGGTACTGGAAACACCATATATTTT. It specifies CASSHLRGTGNTIYF.

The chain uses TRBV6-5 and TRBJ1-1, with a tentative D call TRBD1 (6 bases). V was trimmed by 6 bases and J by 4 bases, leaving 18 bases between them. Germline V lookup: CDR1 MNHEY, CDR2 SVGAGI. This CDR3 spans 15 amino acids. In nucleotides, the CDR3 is TGTGCCAGCAGACGGGCATACAGGGAGAGCACTGAAGCTTTCTTT. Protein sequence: CASRRAYRESTEAFF.

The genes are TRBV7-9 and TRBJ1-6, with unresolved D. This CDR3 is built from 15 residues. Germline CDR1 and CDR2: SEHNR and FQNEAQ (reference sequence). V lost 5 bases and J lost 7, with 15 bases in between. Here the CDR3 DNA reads TGTGCCAGCAGCCCGGCGACTCGCGCAAATTCACCCCTCCACTTT. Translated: CASSPATRANSPLHF.

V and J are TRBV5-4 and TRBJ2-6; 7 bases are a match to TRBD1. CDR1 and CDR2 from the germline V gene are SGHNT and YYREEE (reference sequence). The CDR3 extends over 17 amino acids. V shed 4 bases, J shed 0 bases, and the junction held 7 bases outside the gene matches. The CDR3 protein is CASSLSGQSSGANVLTF. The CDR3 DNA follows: TGTGCCAGCAGCCTGTCGGGACAGAGCTCTGGGGCCAACGTCCTGACTTTC.

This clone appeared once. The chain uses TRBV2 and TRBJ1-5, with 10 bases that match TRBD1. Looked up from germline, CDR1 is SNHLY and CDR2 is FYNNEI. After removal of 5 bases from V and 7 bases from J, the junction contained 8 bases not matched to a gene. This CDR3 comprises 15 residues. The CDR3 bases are TGTGCCAGCAGTTACGACAGGGGGCAGCGGCAGCCCCAGCATTTT. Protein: CASSYDRGQRQPQHF.

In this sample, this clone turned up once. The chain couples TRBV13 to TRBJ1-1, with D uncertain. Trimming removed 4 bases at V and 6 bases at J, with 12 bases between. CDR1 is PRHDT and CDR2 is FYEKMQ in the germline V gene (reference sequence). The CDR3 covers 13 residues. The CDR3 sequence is CASSWRVISEAFF. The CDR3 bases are TGTGCCAGCAGCTGGAGGGTTATCTCTGAAGCTTTCTTT. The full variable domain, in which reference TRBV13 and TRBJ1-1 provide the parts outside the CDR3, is AAGVIQSPRHLIKEKRETATLKCYPIPRHDTVYWYQQGPGQDPQFLISFYEKMQSDKGSIPDRFSAQQFSDYHSELNMSSLELGDSALYFCASSWRVISEAFFGQGTRLTVV.

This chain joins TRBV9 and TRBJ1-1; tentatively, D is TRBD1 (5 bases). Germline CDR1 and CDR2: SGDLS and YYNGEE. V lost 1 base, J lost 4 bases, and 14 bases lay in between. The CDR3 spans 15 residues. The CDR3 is CASSVSGDVGTEAFF. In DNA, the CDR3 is TGTGCCAGCAGCGTATCGGGGGATGTCGGCACTGAAGCTTTCTTT.